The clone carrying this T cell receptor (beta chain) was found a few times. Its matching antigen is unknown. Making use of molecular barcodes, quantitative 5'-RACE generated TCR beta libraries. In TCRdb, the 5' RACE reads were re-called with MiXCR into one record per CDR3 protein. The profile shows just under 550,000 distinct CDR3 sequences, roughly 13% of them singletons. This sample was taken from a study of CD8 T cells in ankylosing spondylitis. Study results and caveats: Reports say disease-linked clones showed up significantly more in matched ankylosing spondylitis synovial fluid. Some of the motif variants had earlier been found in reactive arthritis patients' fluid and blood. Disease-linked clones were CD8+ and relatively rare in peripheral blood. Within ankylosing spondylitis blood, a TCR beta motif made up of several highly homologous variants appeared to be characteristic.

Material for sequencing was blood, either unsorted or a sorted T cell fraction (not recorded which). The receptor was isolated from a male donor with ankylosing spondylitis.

CDR3 sequence reads: CASSKYPAGCSYEQYV. The CDR3 nucleotides are TGTGCCAGCAGCAAATATCCAGCGGGATGCTCCTACGAGCAGTACGTC. The gene calls are TRBV21-1 and TRBJ2-7. TRBV21-1 is an annotated pseudogene. The CDR3 runs to 16 residues.